This T cell receptor (beta chain) comes out of a study of T cell changes during pregnancy in multiple sclerosis. The method was immunoSEQ multiplex PCR; TCRdb's version includes in-frame clones alone and lacks a portion of them. The sample yields 35,000 to 45,000 clones, roughly 90% seen once. This clone has ten or more counts. Germline CDR1 is SEHNR and CDR2 is FQNEAQ (reference sequence). The ends lost 1 base at V and 2 bases at J; junction bases unmatched: 5. The length of the CDR3 is 16 residues. The chain employs TRBV7-9 and TRBJ2-5; 9 bases are shared with TRBD1. This sequence was found in a female donor with multiple sclerosis, enrolled in a pregnancy study. Sequenced material: CD8+ T cells from peripheral blood mononuclear cells, taken in the first trimester of pregnancy. CDR3: CASSLVDRGLQETQYF. As DNA, the CDR3 is TGTGCCAGCAGCTTAGTAGACAGGGGGTTGCAAGAGACCCAGTACTTC.